The sequence of this T cell receptor beta chain was determined in a study of blood T cells in healthy people across ages. The length of the CDR3 is 16 residues. With 9 bases removed from V and 10 bases from J, the gap between germline ends came to 31 bases. The germline V gene encodes CDR1 MNHEY and CDR2 SMNVEV (reference sequence). This clonotype was seen a handful of times. Using a J-beta primer mix together with a sample-barcoded 5' primer, a second PCR was run for roughly 7 to 11 cycles. Every sample gave at least 3 million paired-end reads containing CDR3. TCRdb reprocessed the 5' RACE reads with MiXCR, giving one entry per CDR3 protein. The sample lists about 1.8 million distinct CDR3 sequences, roughly 49% occurring once.

The chain has TRBV27 and TRBJ2-7; D might be TRBD1 or TRBD2, each matching 6 bases. The sequencing input was blood. The receptor's source is a middle-aged woman in good health. The CDR3 bases are TGTGCCAGTTACCCGTCTGGGGGGCCGAAACGTCGCACCCAGTACTTC. Amino acids: CASYPSGGPKRRTQYF.